Sequencing of this T cell receptor (beta chain) was carried out in a study of CD8+CD57+ T cells in acquired aplastic anemia. The wider study: On average, sorted CD4+ and CD8+ cells gave roughly 2.9 ug of DNA. Study-level points and caveats: The study identified roughly 31 CD8+ CDR3 sequences shared by patients and controls.

An expansion of CD8+CD57+ cells by flow cytometry had been shown in patients chosen for sequencing. Each patient had severe acquired aplastic anemia. Therapy had not been given to patients before blood sampling. The study profiled TCR beta VDJ and CDR3 using genomic DNA as template. TCRdb called the reads again in MiXCR, with one record for every CDR3 protein. The sample holds approximately 180,000 distinct CDR3 sequences, roughly 48% seen once. The ends lost 3 bases at V and 3 bases at J; junction bases unmatched: 5. This CDR3 contains 14 residues. Germline V gene data show CDR1 as SQVTM and CDR2 as ANQGSEA. Details on this clonotype: Antigen: not known.

The sample was sorted CD4+, CD8+, or CD8+CD57+ T cells (not recorded which) from PBMCs. The J gene is TRBJ1-1, the V gene TRBV29-1, with TRBD1 matching over 9 bases. The receptor's source is a human donor with aplastic anemia. The CDR3 bases are TGCAGCGTTGATGGACAGGGGACCCACACTGAAGCTTTCTTT. It yields the protein CSVDGQGTHTEAFF.